The T cell receptor (beta chain) under discussion was sequenced for a study of cytomegalovirus exposure and HLA in healthy donors. PCR was performed using 60 Vbeta and 13 Jbeta primers. The repertoire was sequenced with immunoSEQ multiplex PCR; TCRdb's copy has only in-frame clones and lacks some. This sample carries 200,000 to 250,000 clones, about 86% of them seen once, and the ten largest clones take around 8.3%. V dropped 2 bases and J dropped 7; count of bases not matched to a gene: 16. Germline values: CDR1 MNHEY, CDR2 SMNVEV (reference sequence). The CDR3 is 17 residues long. Sequencing was done on a sample of PBMCs. The rearrangement joins TRBV27 to TRBJ2-7; 8 positions match TRBD2. The receptor was isolated from a woman in her sixties in good health and CMV-seropositive. In nucleotides, the CDR3 is TGTGCCAGCAGTTTAAGGGGGGGGAGCGGGAGATCAGTTGAGCAGTACTTC. Translation: CASSLRGGSGRSVEQYF.